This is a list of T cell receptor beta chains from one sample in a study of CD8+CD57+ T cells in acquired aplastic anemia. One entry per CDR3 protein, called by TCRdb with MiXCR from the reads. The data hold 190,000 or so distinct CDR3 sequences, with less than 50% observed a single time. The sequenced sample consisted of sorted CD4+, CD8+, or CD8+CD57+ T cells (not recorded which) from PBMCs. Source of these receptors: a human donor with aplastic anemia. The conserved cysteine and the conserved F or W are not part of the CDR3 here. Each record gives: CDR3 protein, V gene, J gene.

CDR3 protein: ASSLLARDGTSPLH
V gene: TRBV5-1
J gene: TRBJ1-6

CDR3 protein: SARRAVETQY
V gene: TRBV20-1
J gene: TRBJ2-5

CDR3 protein: ASSFPQDTQY
V gene: TRBV27
J gene: TRBJ2-3

CDR3 protein: ASSLGADNSYEQY
V gene: TRBV18
J gene: TRBJ2-7

CDR3 protein: ASKRQGDLTGELF
V gene: TRBV10-2
J gene: TRBJ2-2

CDR3 protein: SARGKGYEKLF
V gene: TRBV20-1
J gene: TRBJ1-4

CDR3 protein: ATSGGAGSFEQY
V gene: TRBV24-1
J gene: TRBJ2-7

CDR3 protein: ASSPFAGVEETQY
V gene: TRBV18
J gene: TRBJ2-5

CDR3 protein: ASSFNAYEQY
V gene: TRBV5-4
J gene: TRBJ2-7

CDR3 protein: ASSTEGNTIY
V gene: TRBV7-9
J gene: TRBJ1-3

CDR3 protein: SSMAGGVGTQY
V gene: TRBV20-1
J gene: TRBJ2-5

CDR3 protein: ASKGLAVSSDTQY
V gene: TRBV19
J gene: TRBJ2-3

CDR3 protein: SARARGGRNTGELF
V gene: TRBV20-1
J gene: TRBJ2-2

CDR3 protein: SARAGVVNEQF
V gene: TRBV20-1
J gene: TRBJ2-1

CDR3 protein: ASSVGYYGYT
V gene: TRBV9
J gene: TRBJ1-2

CDR3 protein: ASSSGRVWQETQY
V gene: TRBV7-7
J gene: TRBJ2-5

CDR3 protein: ASSIVVQETQY
V gene: TRBV19
J gene: TRBJ2-5

CDR3 protein: ASRISATDTQY
V gene: TRBV12-3/TRBV12-4
J gene: TRBJ2-3

CDR3 protein: ASSPPDGGSGNTIY
V gene: TRBV5-4
J gene: TRBJ1-3

CDR3 protein: ASSQPSRETVQPSYEQY
V gene: TRBV11-1
J gene: TRBJ2-7

CDR3 protein: ASSMAAGGGNEQF
V gene: TRBV19
J gene: TRBJ2-1

CDR3 protein: ATRGRDYLNTGELF
V gene: TRBV24-1
J gene: TRBJ2-2

CDR3 protein: ASSIGVAGNTIY
V gene: TRBV19
J gene: TRBJ1-3

CDR3 protein: ASSYSGTASYNEQF
V gene: TRBV6-2/TRBV6-3
J gene: TRBJ2-1

CDR3 protein: ATIDRGEVSSYEQY
V gene: TRBV24-1
J gene: TRBJ2-7

CDR3 protein: SARTHGGDYGYT
V gene: TRBV20-1
J gene: TRBJ1-2

CDR3 protein: ASEDGVNTGELF
V gene: TRBV2
J gene: TRBJ2-2

CDR3 protein: ASSYSMGTPREKLF
V gene: TRBV6-5
J gene: TRBJ1-4

CDR3 protein: SAPRTGAYGYT
V gene: TRBV20-1
J gene: TRBJ1-2

CDR3 protein: ASSLTGVGPTEAF
V gene: TRBV5-4
J gene: TRBJ1-1

CDR3 protein: ASSSPASGQETQY
V gene: TRBV5-8
J gene: TRBJ2-5

CDR3 protein: ASLDSSGNTIY
V gene: TRBV7-9
J gene: TRBJ1-3

CDR3 protein: ASSPVPTDTQY
V gene: TRBV25-1
J gene: TRBJ2-3

CDR3 protein: ASSQPDSPLH
V gene: TRBV5-4
J gene: TRBJ1-6

CDR3 protein: ATSSRRQGARINYGYT
V gene: TRBV15
J gene: TRBJ1-2

CDR3 protein: ASSVTSGGRYEQY
V gene: TRBV5-8
J gene: TRBJ2-7

CDR3 protein: SAPSGRAPNEQF
V gene: TRBV20-1
J gene: TRBJ2-1